This paragraph covers one T cell receptor beta chain sequence. Clones were sequenced by immunoSEQ multiplex PCR, and TCRdb holds only the in-frame ones, with some missing. There are approximately 9,600 clones in the sample; just under 85% occur only once, and roughly 7.5% lies in the top ten. With V trimmed by 6 bases and J by 3 bases, 4 bases remained unmatched. The CDR3 is 14 residues long. Germline assignment: CDR1 SNHLY and CDR2 FYNNEI. These data are taken from a study of somatic mutations in cytotoxic T cells in rheumatoid arthritis. Positive magnetic bead selection isolated CD4+ and CD8+ cells, and flow cytometry checked purity.

This TCR was recovered from an adult with rheumatoid arthritis. This chain connects TRBV2 to TRBJ2-7, with 11 bases matching TRBD2. Sequenced material: CD8+ T cells sorted from blood. The CDR3 coding sequence is TGTGCCAGCAGGGGTCTAGCGGGGGGCTACGAGCAGTACTTC. This codes for CASRGLAGGYEQYF.